One sample yielded the 18 T cell receptor beta chains listed below, sequenced in a study of T cells in Graves' hyperthyroidism and ophthalmopathy. It was RNA transcripts that yielded the amplified TCR beta CDR3 regions. The study used the HTBI primer set for a first-round RT-PCR of the TCR CDR3. TCRdb reprocessed the multiplex PCR reads with MiXCR, giving one entry per CDR3 protein. Among roughly 160,000 distinct CDR3 sequences listed, roughly 10% were seen once. Sequences were obtained from blood. Source of these receptors: a woman under 30 with Graves' hyperthyroidism that later progressed to Graves' ophthalmopathy.

This clonotype was seen a few times. The V and J genes are TRBV5-1 and TRBJ2-1, with TRBD1 matching 7 bases. The V gene's germline CDR1 is SGHRS and CDR2 YFSETQ. V was clipped by 5 bases and J by 5 bases; unmatched bases: 16. The CDR3 totals 17 residues. This CDR3 is CASRPYLPGTVNNEQFF. In DNA form, the CDR3 reads TGCGCCAGCAGACCCTACCTCCCCGGGACAGTGAACAATGAGCAGTTCTTC.

This clonotype was counted between two and nine times. The chain is built from TRBV18 and TRBJ2-3; unclear D gene. This CDR3 region has 19 residues. Trimming stripped 0 bases from V and 0 bases from J, with 19 bases between. Looked up from germline, CDR1 is KGHSH and CDR2 is LQKENI. CDR3 sequence (DNA): TGTGCCAGCTCACCACCTATGGGTCGACTGAGAACTAGCACAGATACGCAGTATTTT. The encoded protein is CASSPPMGRLRTSTDTQYF. Filled out from reference TRBV18 and TRBJ2-3, the complete variable domain reads NAGVMQNPRHLVRRRGQEARLRCSPMKGHSHVYWYRQLPEEGLKFMVYLQKENIIDESGMPKERFSAEFPKEGPSILRIQQVVRGDSAAYFCASSPPMGRLRTSTDTQYFGPGTRLTVL.

The sample holds many counts of this clonotype. The V and J genes are TRBV30 and TRBJ1-5; D perhaps matches TRBD1 (5 bases). V gave up 5 bases and J gave up 2 bases, with 10 bases separating them. The CDR3 runs 13 residues. From germline, CDR1 is GTSNPN and CDR2 SVGIG (reference sequence). The CDR3 spells CAWGWDGNQPQHF. For the CDR3, the DNA is TGTGCCTGGGGGTGGGACGGCAATCAGCCCCAGCATTTT. The full variable domain, its missing parts supplied by reference TRBV30 and TRBJ1-5, is SQTIHQWPATLVQPVGSPLSLECTVEGTSNPNLYWYRQAAGRGLQLLFYSVGIGQISSEVPQNLSASRPQDRQFILSSKKLLLSDSGFYLCAWGWDGNQPQHFGDGTRLSIL.

This clonotype was observed a few times. The chain employs TRBV7-9 and TRBJ2-1, with D unclear. The CDR3 is 12 residues long. The germline gives CDR1 SEHNR, CDR2 FQNEAQ (reference sequence). The V end was cut by 1 base, the J end by 14 bases, with 12 bases between. The CDR3 DNA reads TGTGCCAGCAGCTTAGTTCCGGGCCAGGAGTTCTTC. Residues: CASSLVPGQEFF.

This chain connects TRBV7-3 to TRBJ2-7, with 7 bases lining up with TRBD1. The CDR3 runs to 13 residues. The V gene end was trimmed by 2 bases and the J gene end by 5 bases; junction bases not matched to a gene: 3. CDR1 and CDR2 (germline): SGHTA, FQGTGA. The CDR3 DNA is TGTGCCAGCAGCTTAGAGGGGGCGGACGAGCAGTACTTC. Translating gives CASSLEGADEQYF.

This clonotype was picked up a small number of times. The junction does not match germline at one end; this may be a read error. The V and J genes are TRBV11-3 and TRBJ1-3; D not certain. CDR1 is SGHNT, CDR2 YENEEA, per germline. CDR3 length: 14 residues. The CDR3 sequence: CASSPPGDGNTIYF. The CDR3, as DNA: TGTGCCAGCAGCCCTCCCGGAGATGGAAACACCATATACTTT.

This clonotype was recorded at least ten times. The V gene is TRBV4-2, the J gene TRBJ2-7, with D perhaps matching TRBD1 (6 bases). Trimming removed 1 base from V and 6 bases from J, with 10 bases in between. The germline gives CDR1 LGHNA, CDR2 YNFKEQ. The CDR3 spans 13 residues. CDR3: CASSQVGQSEQYF. CDR3 DNA: TGTGCCAGCAGCCAAGTCGGACAGTCCGAGCAGTACTTC.

The sample holds many counts of this clonotype. A junction end diverges from the germline sequence, so it may reflect a read error. V gene TRBV20-1 combines with J gene TRBJ2-7; possible D gene TRBD2, 5 bases. CDR1 is DFQATT, CDR2 SNEGSKA, per germline (reference sequence). This CDR3 comprises 13 residues. The CDR3 DNA reads TGCAGTGCTGGAGAAACTAGGAGCTACGAGCAGTACTTC. This translates into CSAGETRSYEQYF.

There are many counts of this clonotype. J is TRBJ1-5 and V is TRBV12-3 or TRBV12-4; no reliable D call. The germline V and J ends were trimmed by 3 bases and 1 base, with 7 bases remaining between them. The CDR3 is made up of 14 amino acids. The CDR3 region is CASSLRESNQPQHF. CDR3 sequence (DNA): TGTGCCAGCAGTTTGAGGGAAAGCAATCAGCCCCAGCATTTT.

This clonotype was counted between two and nine times. A much larger clone lies a single base off, so this may be a read error. The chain employs TRBV6-1 and TRBJ1-2; possible D gene TRBD1, 6 bases. Germline assignment: CDR1 MNHNS and CDR2 SASEGT. V was trimmed by 2 bases and J by 7 bases, leaving 11 bases between them. The CDR3 spans 13 residues. The CDR3 region is CASSELGAGGYTF. The CDR3 DNA reads as TGTGCCAGCAGTGAATTGGGGGCGGGTGGCTACACCTTC.

At least ten counts were recorded for this clonotype. This chain uses TRBV2 with TRBJ2-5; D is possibly TRBD1 or TRBD2 (7 bases each). CDR3 length equals 16 residues. Germline assignment: CDR1 SNHLY and CDR2 FYNNEI. V was pared by 6 bases and J by 2 bases, with 19 bases between. The CDR3 loop is CASSFPGGGGQETQYF. For the CDR3, the DNA is TGTGCCAGCAGCTTCCCAGGGGGGGGTGGGCAAGAGACCCAGTACTTC.

This clonotype occurred a few times. The rearrangement uses TRBV7-8 and TRBJ1-3; 7 bases fit TRBD1. CDR3 size: 16 residues. Germline CDR1 is SGHVS and CDR2 is FQNEAQ. V trimming: 4 bases; J trimming: 4 bases; junction bases outside the gene matches: 10. CDR3 loop: CASSSTRGLGGNTIYF. CDR3 bases: TGTGCCAGCAGCTCAACCAGGGGGTTGGGAGGAAACACCATATATTTT. Filled out from reference TRBV7-8 and TRBJ1-3, the complete variable domain reads GAGVSQSPRYKVAKRGQDVALRCDPISGHVSLFWYQQALGQGPEFLTYFQNEAQLDKSGLPSDRFFAERPEGSVSTLKIQRTQQEDSAVYLCASSSTRGLGGNTIYFGEGSWLTVV.

This clonotype showed up just a few times. V is TRBV7-3 and J is TRBJ1-6; D not certain. Trimming pared 3 bases from V and 7 bases from J, leaving 7 bases between. Germline V gene sequence: CDR1 SGHTA, CDR2 FQGTGA. The CDR3 is 13 residues long. Here the CDR3 reads CASSFSENSPLHF. The CDR3 DNA is TGTGCCAGCAGCTTTTCAGAAAATTCACCCCTCCACTTT.

This clonotype has just a few counts. The V call is TRBV6-1, the J call TRBJ1-3, with 11 positions matching TRBD1. The ends lost 3 bases at V and 9 bases at J; junction bases unmatched: 4. The germline V gene encodes CDR1 MNHNS and CDR2 SASEGT. CDR3 length: 14 residues. The CDR3 region has the DNA TGTGCCAGCAGTGAGGGGACAGGGGGTATCACCATATATTTT. Amino acids: CASSEGTGGITIYF.

The chain links TRBV5-6 to TRBJ1-1, with D unresolved. CDR1 and CDR2 from the germline V gene are SGHDT and YYEEEE. V lost 1 base, J lost 1 base, and 8 bases lay in between. The CDR3 spans 14 residues. This chain's CDR3 is CASSLNDRNTEAFF. CDR3 DNA sequence: TGTGCCAGCAGCTTGAACGACCGGAACACTGAAGCTTTCTTT.

This clonotype was picked up many times. Here the CDR3 reads CSALDQNFRTDTQYF. The CDR3 DNA reads TGCAGTGCTCTCGACCAAAACTTCAGGACAGATACGCAGTATTTT. This rearrangement joins TRBV20-1 to TRBJ2-3; unclear D gene. CDR3 length equals 15 residues. V lost 5 bases to trimming and J lost 3 bases, with 18 bases between them. Per the germline V gene, CDR1 is DFQATT and CDR2 is SNEGSKA (reference sequence).

In its sample, this clonotype was seen many times. The chain employs TRBV20-1 and TRBJ1-3, with no clear D. Germline V CDR1 and CDR2: DFQATT, SNEGSKA (reference sequence). Trimming took off 3 bases at V and 0 bases at J, with 9 bases between the two ends. The CDR3 consists of 14 residues. The CDR3 sequence: CSAREIHSGNTIYF. The CDR3 bases are TGCAGTGCTAGGGAGATCCACTCTGGAAACACCATATATTTT.

This clonotype was seen at least ten times. The chain combines TRBV20-1 with TRBJ2-5, with TRBD2 as a possible D gene (5 bases). CDR3 length: 12 amino acids. The germline gives CDR1 DFQATT, CDR2 SNEGSKA (reference sequence). Trimming took 6 bases from V and 2 from J, leaving 10 bases between them. As DNA, the CDR3 is TGCAGTGCCCGGGGAACACAAGAGACCCAGTACTTC. Translation: CSARGTQETQYF.